The 8 T cell receptor beta chains presented below share a single source sample, sequenced in a study of blood T cells in healthy people across ages. The use of a sample-barcoded 5' primer and a J-beta primer mix characterized a second PCR of about 7 to 12 cycles. TCRdb redid the calling of the 5' RACE reads with MiXCR, one entry per CDR3 protein. The sample records some 800,000 distinct CDR3 sequences, approximately 25% being singletons. The sample was also reused in another study, on T cells of mothers and their children.

Sequencing was carried out using blood. The source of these receptors is a boy aged 5-17 years in good health.

The V gene is TRBV7-9, the J gene TRBJ2-5; D may match TRBD1 or TRBD2 (5 bases each). The J call may be in error: the DNA end matches TRBJ2-7 better. The CDR3 totals 17 residues. CDR1 and CDR2 from the germline V gene are SEHNR and FQNEAQ (reference sequence). For the CDR3, the DNA is TGTGCCAGCAGTTTCCAAAGAACTCGGGACGGCGACTACGAGCAGTACTTC. It specifies CASSFQRTRDGDYEQYF.

This clonotype was counted only a few times. The chain combines TRBV6-1 with TRBJ2-1; either TRBD1 or TRBD2 may fit D (7 bases each). This CDR3 contains 16 residues. The V end lost 7 bases, the J end lost 8 bases, and 24 bases lay between the germline ends. The V gene's germline CDR1 is MNHNS and CDR2 SASEGT. The CDR3 nucleotides are TGTGCCAGCACTCTACAGGGGCGGGGGCGGGGGTATGAGCAGTTCTTC. Amino acid sequence: CASTLQGRGRGYEQFF.

The V and J genes are TRBV20-1 and TRBJ1-5, with a weak D call TRBD1 (6 bases). V was shortened by 1 base and J by 7 bases, with 17 bases between the two germline ends. Germline loops: CDR1 DFQATT, CDR2 SNEGSKA (reference sequence). The CDR3 length is 15 residues. The CDR3 DNA reads TGCAGTGCTAGAGGCCTCAAAAGGGGGGGCCAGCCCCAGCATTTT. This translates into CSARGLKRGGQPQHF.

This chain connects TRBV6-5 to TRBJ2-5; D might be TRBD1 (6 bases). From germline, CDR1 is MNHEY and CDR2 SVGAGI. V lost 6 bases to trimming and J lost 4 bases, with 9 bases between them. The CDR3 extends over 12 amino acids. The CDR3 nucleotides are TGTGCCAGCAGAACAGGGCCAGAGACCCAGTACTTC. This encodes CASRTGPETQYF.

This clonotype has just a few counts. The CDR3 nucleotides read TGTGCCAGCAGTTTTGGGGCCCTCAGAGAGACCCAGTACTTC. Its translation: CASSFGALRETQYF. The chain joins TRBV6-5 to TRBJ2-5; D is perhaps TRBD1 (5 bases). The CDR3 runs 14 residues. V gave up 4 bases and J gave up 4 bases, with 13 bases separating them. Germline values: CDR1 MNHEY, CDR2 SVGAGI.

Here the CDR3 reads CASSLFLSNEKLFF. The DNA for the CDR3 is TGTGCCAGCAGTTTATTCTTGTCTAATGAAAAACTGTTTTTT. V usage is TRBV12-3 or TRBV12-4 and J usage is TRBJ1-4; no clear D. CDR3 length equals 14 residues. The germline V and J ends were trimmed by 2 bases and 3 bases, with 7 bases remaining between them.

The V and J genes are TRBV6-5 and TRBJ2-1; 7 nucleotides match TRBD2. CDR3 length equals 15 residues. V lost 0 bases to trimming and J lost 6 bases; unmatched junction nucleotides: 5. Germline loops: CDR1 MNHEY, CDR2 SVGAGI. CDR3 protein: CASSYSISSGNEQFF. CDR3 nucleotide sequence: TGTGCCAGCAGTTACTCGATCTCTAGCGGCAATGAGCAGTTCTTC.

This clonotype was detected only a few times. The chain employs TRBV28 and TRBJ2-5; 8 bases are shared with TRBD1. The CDR3 contains 13 residues. Germline V gene lookup returns CDR1 MDHEN and CDR2 SYDVKM. The V gene end was trimmed by 5 bases and the J gene end by 3 bases; junction bases not matched to a gene: 2. The CDR3 DNA reads as TGTGCCAGCAGTGAGACAGGGGAAGAGACCCAGTACTTC. It encodes CASSETGEETQYF.